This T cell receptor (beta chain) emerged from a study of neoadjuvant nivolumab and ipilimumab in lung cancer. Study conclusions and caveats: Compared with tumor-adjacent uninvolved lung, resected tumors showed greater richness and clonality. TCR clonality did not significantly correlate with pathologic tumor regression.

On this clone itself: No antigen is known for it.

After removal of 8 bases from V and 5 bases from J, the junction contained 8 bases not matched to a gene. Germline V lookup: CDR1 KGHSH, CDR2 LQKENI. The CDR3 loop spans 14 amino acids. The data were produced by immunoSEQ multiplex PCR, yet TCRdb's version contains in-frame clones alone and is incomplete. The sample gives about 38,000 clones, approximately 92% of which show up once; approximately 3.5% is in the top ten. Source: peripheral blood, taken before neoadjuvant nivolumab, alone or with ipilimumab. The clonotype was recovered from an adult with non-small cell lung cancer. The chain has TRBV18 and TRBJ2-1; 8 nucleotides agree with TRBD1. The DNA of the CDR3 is TGTGCCAGCGTAAAAGGACAGGGAAACAATGAGCAGTTCTTC. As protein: CASVKGQGNNEQFF.